Presented here are 12 T cell receptor beta chains from one specimen sequenced in a study of OX40 agonist ivuxolimab in advanced cancers. Assay: immunoSEQ multiplex PCR; the TCRdb copy retains only in-frame clones and omits some. Found here are 90,000 to 95,000 clones, around 87% of them singletons; the top ten hold 4.5% to 5.5%. Sequenced material: CD4+ or CD8+ T cells sorted from blood, taken in a trial of the OX40 agonist ivuxolimab. These receptors were taken from an adult with an advanced solid tumor such as melanoma, head and neck, liver or kidney cancer.

This clone was picked up one time. The V gene is TRBV19, the J gene TRBJ1-1; 8 bases are shared with TRBD1. Trimming took 6 bases from V and 0 from J; bases not matched to a gene: 6. Germline CDR1 is LNHDA and CDR2 is SQIVND (reference sequence). This CDR3 has 15 amino acids. CDR3: CASSWQGAVNTEAFF. CDR3 DNA: TGTGCCAGTAGCTGGCAGGGGGCCGTGAACACTGAAGCTTTCTTT.

This chain connects TRBV19 to TRBJ1-4; D gene unclear. The germline V gene has CDR1 LNHDA and CDR2 SQIVND (reference sequence). The CDR3 has 14 amino acids. Trimming removed 5 bases from V and 0 bases from J, with 7 bases in between. The CDR3 loop reads CASSPISTNEKLFF. The CDR3 nucleotides read TGTGCCAGTAGTCCCATTTCAACTAATGAAAAACTGTTTTTT.

The chain carries TRBV6-5 and TRBJ2-7; D is unresolved. The germline gives CDR1 MNHEY, CDR2 SVGAGI. V lost 7 bases and J 1 base, leaving 2 bases between the germline ends. This CDR3 spans 10 amino acids. CDR3 loop: CASKSYEQYF. The CDR3 DNA reads TGTGCCAGCAAGTCCTACGAGCAGTACTTC.

The gene calls are TRBV7-3 and TRBJ1-6; no clear D. Trimming took 3 bases from V and 0 from J, leaving 3 bases between them. Germline CDR1 SGHTA, CDR2 FQGTGA. This CDR3 is built from 14 residues. The CDR3 nucleotides read TGTGCCAGCAGCTTGAGCTCCTATAATTCACCCCTCCACTTT. Amino acids: CASSLSSYNSPLHF.

The V call is TRBV7-2, the J call TRBJ1-1; TRBD1 matches 10 bases. This CDR3 spans 14 amino acids. CDR1 and CDR2 from the germline V gene are SGHTA and FQGNSA. The V segment lost 4 bases and the J segment 8 bases; nucleotides outside the gene matches: 7. The CDR3 nucleotides read TGTGCCAGCAGCTCAAGACAGGGGGCATTCGAAGCTTTCTTT. This translates into CASSSRQGAFEAFF.

The rearrangement links TRBV5-4 to TRBJ1-4, with D unresolved. V was pared by 3 bases and J by 8 bases, with 14 bases between. Germline V lookup: CDR1 SGHNT, CDR2 YYREEE (reference sequence). There are 14 residues in the CDR3. CDR3 loop: CASSSPTIGEKLFF. CDR3 DNA sequence: TGTGCCAGCAGCTCCCCAACTATAGGGGAAAAACTGTTTTTT.

This chain joins TRBV6-1 and TRBJ2-7, with TRBD1 identical over 7 bases. The CDR3 contains 13 residues. Germline V gene lookup returns CDR1 MNHNS and CDR2 SASEGT. Germline trimming cut 5 bases from V and 2 bases from J; bases unmatched to any gene: 3. The CDR3: CASSRQGTYEQYV. CDR3 in DNA: TGTGCCAGCAGTCGACAGGGCACCTACGAGCAGTACGTC.

The V and J genes are TRBV28 and TRBJ2-6; maybe TRBD1 (5 bases). The germline V gene has CDR1 MDHEN and CDR2 SYDVKM. With 5 bases removed from V and 1 base from J, the gap between germline ends came to 15 bases. This CDR3 contains 17 residues. This CDR3 is CASSTTVILSGANVLTF. CDR3 nucleotides: TGTGCCAGCAGTACGACAGTTATCCTGTCTGGGGCCAACGTCCTGACTTTC.

The rearrangement uses TRBV7-8 and TRBJ2-1; D ambiguous. The CDR3 has 11 amino acids. The germline CDR1 and CDR2 sequences are SGHVS and FQNEAQ. The V end lost 5 bases, the J end lost 12 bases, and 11 bases lay between the germline ends. The CDR3: CASSQALRQFF. The CDR3 nucleotides are TGTGCCAGCAGCCAGGCCCTACGGCAGTTCTTC.

The CDR3 coding sequence is TGTGCCAGCTCACCCCTGACGGACAACACTGAAGCTTTCTTT. It is translated as CASSPLTDNTEAFF. The chain has TRBV18 and TRBJ1-1; the D is unclear. The germline V gene has CDR1 KGHSH and CDR2 LQKENI. Trimming took 3 bases from V and 2 from J, leaving 10 bases between them. CDR3 size: 14 residues.

This clone was found a few times. This rearrangement joins TRBV7-9 to TRBJ2-3; 8 bases line up with TRBD1. The CDR3 is 15 residues long. V gave up 1 base and J gave up 3 bases; unmatched junction bases: 3. The germline CDR1 and CDR2 sequences are SEHNR and FQNEAQ (reference sequence). CDR3 DNA sequence: TGTGCCAGCAGCTTAGATGGACAGGGTACAGATACGCAGTATTTT. Translating it yields CASSLDGQGTDTQYF.

The chain combines TRBV19 with TRBJ2-4; tentative D call: TRBD1 (6 bases). V was pared by 3 bases and J by 3 bases, with 12 bases between. Germline V lookup: CDR1 LNHDA, CDR2 SQIVND (reference sequence). This CDR3 region has 15 residues. DNA of the CDR3: TGTGCCAGTAGTATCGGAGGACAGTACAAAAACATTCAGTACTTC. It specifies CASSIGGQYKNIQYF.